This entry features one TCR beta chain sequence. Its antigen is undetermined. This record comes from a study of CD8+ T cells in alopecia areata. Overall study findings and caveats: When scalp samples are sequenced, resident alphabeta T cells of normal skin are also captured.

Germline V CDR1 and CDR2: MNHNY, SVGAGI (reference sequence). Trimming left V 2 bases short and J 3 bases short, with 14 bases between. CDR3 size: 15 residues. Regarding treatment: oral pan-JAK inhibitor, 5-10 mg twice daily. Peripheral blood and lesional scalp punch biopsies came from alopecia areata patients. Sequencing relied on a cDNA template that was reverse transcribed from extracted RNA. Here immunoSEQ multiplex PCR was the method, and the copy in TCRdb shows in-frame clones only, minus some. This table holds around 100,000 clones, approximately 51% found once. The rearrangement uses TRBV6-6 and TRBJ2-7; TRBD2 might be the D (5 bases). The sequence was obtained from a human donor with alopecia areata. The sample consisted of CD4+ T cells sorted from blood, taken at week 24, from a patient treated with tofacitinib. CDR3 region: CASSYPERNDYEQYF. In DNA, the CDR3 is TGTGCCAGCAGTTACCCCGAGCGGAACGACTACGAGCAGTACTTC.